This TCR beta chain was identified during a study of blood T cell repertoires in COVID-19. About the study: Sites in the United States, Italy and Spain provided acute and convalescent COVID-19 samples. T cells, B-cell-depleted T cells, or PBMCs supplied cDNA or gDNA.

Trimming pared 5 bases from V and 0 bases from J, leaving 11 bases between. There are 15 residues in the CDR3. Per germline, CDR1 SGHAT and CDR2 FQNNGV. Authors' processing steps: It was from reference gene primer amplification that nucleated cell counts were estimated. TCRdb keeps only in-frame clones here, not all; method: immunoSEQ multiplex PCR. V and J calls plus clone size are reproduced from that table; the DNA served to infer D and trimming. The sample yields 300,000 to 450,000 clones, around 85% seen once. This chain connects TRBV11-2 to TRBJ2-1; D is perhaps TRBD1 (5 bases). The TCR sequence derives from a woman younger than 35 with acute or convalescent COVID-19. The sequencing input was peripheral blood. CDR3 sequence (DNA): TGTGCCAGCAGCCACGGTCAGGGCTCCTACAATGAGCAGTTCTTC. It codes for CASSHGQGSYNEQFF.